This T cell receptor (beta chain) stems from a study of CD8 T cells in Susac syndrome. This CDR3 region has 12 residues. V lost 6 bases to trimming and J lost 4 bases; unmatched junction nucleotides: 1. Germline V CDR1 and CDR2: SQVTM, ANQGSEA. From blood CD8+ and CD4+ T cells, TCR beta sequences were generated. A quantity of 0.5 to 1 ug RNA underwent reverse transcription using random hexamers. Using its own MiXCR run on the immunoSEQ multiplex PCR reads, TCRdb lists one record per CDR3 protein. The sample has over 65,000 distinct CDR3 sequences; just over 90% are singletons. The chain carries TRBV29-1 and TRBJ1-5; the match to TRBD1 covers 9 bases. The receptor's source is a human donor with Susac syndrome. The sample consisted of CD4+ T cells from PBMCs. The CDR3 nucleotides read TGCAGCGTGGGGACAGGGAATCAGCCCCAGCATTTT. Translation: CSVGTGNQPQHF.